What follows describes a single T cell receptor beta chain. As processed by the authors: By means of reference gene primer amplification, nucleated cell counts were estimated. Sequencing was performed with immunoSEQ multiplex PCR; in TCRdb, only in-frame clones are kept and a portion is missing. V and J calls plus clone size are reproduced from that table; the DNA served to infer D and trimming. The top ten clones hold approximately 12% of a sample with some 290,000 clones, roughly nine tenths of them seen once. The data were obtained in a study of blood T cell repertoires in COVID-19. Whole-study context: COVID-19 samples, acute and convalescent, were from the United States, Italy and Spain. PBMCs, B-cell-depleted T cells, or T cells provided the cDNA or gDNA that made up the material.

Seattle patients were enrolled while actively infected and followed longitudinally. The specimen was peripheral blood. This clonotype was obtained from a young woman with COVID-19, enrolled during active disease.

CDR3: CASSSRPLLREQETQYF. DNA for the CDR3: TGTGCCAGCAGCTCGCGCCCATTATTGCGGGAGCAAGAGACCCAGTACTTC. The V call is TRBV7-2, the J call TRBJ2-5; 7 bases fit TRBD2. Unmatched junction bases numbered 13, after V lost 4 bases and J lost 2 bases. The CDR3 extends over 17 amino acids. Germline lookup yields CDR1 SGHTA and CDR2 FQGNSA. Full variable domain (missing parts from reference TRBV7-2 and TRBJ2-5): GAGVSQSPSNKVTEKGKDVELRCDPISGHTALYWYRQSLGQGLEFLIYFQGNSAPDKSGLPSDRFSAERTGGSVSTLTIQRTQQEDSAVYLCASSSRPLLREQETQYFGPGTRLLVL.